This T cell receptor beta chain was found in a study of T cells in Graves' hyperthyroidism and ophthalmopathy. RNA transcripts served as the template for amplifying TCR beta CDR3 regions. With the HTBI primer set, the TCR CDR3 went through a first round of RT-PCR. TCRdb called the multiplex PCR reads again in MiXCR, with one record for every CDR3 protein. The sample includes around 190,000 distinct CDR3 sequences, roughly a sixth of them seen just once. CDR1 and CDR2 (germline): LNHNV, YYDKDF (reference sequence). The trim removed 2 bases at V and 4 bases at J, leaving 12 bases unmatched. The CDR3 has 18 residues. Study-wide findings and caveats: Among clonotypes expanded in thyroid above 0.001, most were also found in blood.

As concerns this clonotype: Its target is not known.

On the basis of clinical symptoms, serum thyroxine and TRAb, thyroid ultrasound and orbital computed tomography, diagnoses were made. PBMCs stemmed from around 9.3 ml fresh peripheral blood. The TCR sequence derives from a woman aged 45-59 years with Graves' hyperthyroidism. The chain carries TRBV15 and TRBJ2-7; 12 bases match TRBD1. The specimen sequenced was blood. CDR3 nucleotides: TGTGCCACCAGCAGACTCGTTGGGGGGACAGGGGGCGGGTACGAGCAGTACTTC. It yields the protein CATSRLVGGTGGGYEQYF.